One and the same sample provided the 5 T cell receptor beta chains below, sequenced in a study of blood T cells in healthy people across ages. A second PCR, run for roughly 7 to 11 cycles, used a sample-barcoded 5' primer plus a J-beta primer mix. TCRdb reprocessed the 5' RACE reads with MiXCR, giving one entry per CDR3 protein. The table has about 1.6 million distinct CDR3 sequences, around 36% seen once. The sample was blood. The receptors shown here come from a woman aged 25-40 years in good health.

The chain couples TRBV27 to TRBJ2-1, with D unclear. This CDR3 spans 13 amino acids. Germline V CDR1 and CDR2: MNHEY, SMNVEV (reference sequence). Trimming pared 5 bases from V and 8 bases from J, leaving 13 bases between. For the CDR3, the DNA is TGTGCCAGCAGTCCGCTCCTCCGGGATGAGCAGTTCTTC. As protein: CASSPLLRDEQFF.

This clonotype came up a few times. The genes are TRBV6-5 and TRBJ1-2, with 7 bases that match TRBD1. The CDR3 length is 17 residues. Germline loops: CDR1 MNHEY, CDR2 SVGAGI. J lost 0 bases, V lost 5 bases, and 12 bases had no gene match. The CDR3 spells CASSHGFGTEANYGYTF. The CDR3 region has the DNA TGTGCCAGCAGTCACGGTTTTGGGACAGAAGCTAACTATGGCTACACCTTC.

This sequence joins TRBV5-1 and TRBJ1-6, with D possibly being TRBD1 (6 bases). The CDR3 is 16 residues long. The V end lost 2 bases, the J end lost 7 bases, and 16 bases lay between the germline ends. The germline V gene encodes CDR1 SGHRS and CDR2 YFSETQ. The CDR3 spells CASSLESRGGNSPLHF. CDR3 coding DNA: TGCGCCAGCAGCTTAGAATCAAGGGGGGGGAATTCACCCCTCCACTTT. Looking up the rest from reference TRBV5-1 and TRBJ1-6 gives the full variable domain: KAGVTQTPRYLIKTRGQQVTLSCSPISGHRSVSWYQQTPGQGLQFLFEYFSETQRNKGNFPGRFSGRQFSNSRSEMNVSTLELGDSALYLCASSLESRGGNSPLHFGNGTRLTVT.

The chain combines TRBV29-1 with TRBJ1-1; a weak D match, TRBD1 (5 bases). The CDR3 runs 14 residues. Trimming removed 1 base from V and 4 bases from J, with 13 bases in between. Germline CDR1 and CDR2: SQVTM and ANQGSEA. Here the CDR3 DNA reads TGCAGCGTTGAAGTTCAGGGAGGGGTCACTGAAGCTTTCTTT. It is translated as CSVEVQGGVTEAFF.

On this clonotype: A read error is possible here, since a much larger clone lies one base away. The chain uses TRBV29-1 and TRBJ2-1; 8 bases map to TRBD1. The germline CDR1 and CDR2 sequences are SQVTM and ANQGSEA. The V segment lost 6 bases and the J segment 7 bases; nucleotides outside the gene matches: 11. This CDR3 has 14 residues. CDR3 loop: CSVMDRVRPNEQFF. In DNA form, the CDR3 reads TGCAGCGTCATGGACAGGGTGAGGCCGAATGAGCAGTTCTTC.